This TCR beta chain was recovered during a study of T cells in Graves' hyperthyroidism and ophthalmopathy. Amplified TCR beta CDR3 regions came from RNA transcripts. Researchers ran a first-round RT-PCR on the TCR CDR3 using the HTBI primer set. TCRdb analysed the multiplex PCR reads with MiXCR anew, one entry per CDR3 protein. This table has around 760,000 distinct CDR3 sequences, about 35% appearing once. Trimming at V came to 4 bases and at J to 4 bases, leaving 7 bases not matched to a gene. Germline CDR1 is SGHKS and CDR2 is YYEKEE (reference sequence). The CDR3 totals 16 residues. Specimen: blood. The clonotype originates from a middle-aged woman with Graves' hyperthyroidism. The chain carries TRBV5-5 and TRBJ2-2; 10 nucleotides align to TRBD1. The CDR3 sequence: CASSPGTGAGTGELFF. The CDR3 coding sequence is TGTGCCAGCAGCCCTGGGACAGGGGCTGGCACCGGGGAGCTGTTTTTT.